One T cell receptor beta chain is described in this entry. Germline V lookup: CDR1 LNHDA, CDR2 SQIVND (reference sequence). CDR3 length equals 15 residues. V lost 7 bases and J 1 base, leaving 16 bases between the germline ends. The data are from a study of blood T cell repertoires in COVID-19. The repertoire was sequenced with immunoSEQ multiplex PCR; TCRdb's copy has only in-frame clones and lacks some. The sample lists fewer than 450,000 clones; around nine tenths were seen once. In assigning cohorts, the study relied on participant-reported clinical history. The chain is built from TRBV19 and TRBJ1-2; D call uncertain. The TCR comes from a woman between 18 and 29 years old who had recovered from COVID-19. Input material: PBMCs or T cells enriched from blood (not recorded which). The CDR3 protein is CASTKGLEGNYGYTF. Here the CDR3 DNA reads TGTGCCAGTACCAAAGGTCTAGAGGGTAACTATGGCTACACCTTC.